This is a list of T cell receptor beta chains from one sample in a study of blood T cell repertoires in COVID-19. Sequencing was performed with immunoSEQ multiplex PCR; in TCRdb, only in-frame clones are kept and a portion is missing. The profile shows roughly 170,000 clones, around four fifths of them singletons. The source material was PBMCs or T cells enriched from blood (not recorded which). These TCRs come from a woman between 45 and 65 years old who had recovered from COVID-19. Both conserved end residues are trimmed from each CDR3. Clone size is given for some rows only: seen once, a few or many times, or a class if the clone is expanded.

V gene	clone size	J gene	CDR3 protein
TRBV5-1	once	TRBJ2-3	ASSLSGSTDTQY
TRBV12-1	-	TRBJ2-2	ASSFGQGAGTGELF
TRBV19	-	TRBJ1-2	ASSTQGSYGYT
TRBV27	-	TRBJ2-5	ASSPDSQETQY
TRBV19	-	TRBJ1-4	ASSIDPPQRFNEKLF
TRBV3-1/TRBV3-2	-	TRBJ1-2	ASSQAGTVNYGYT
TRBV6-2/TRBV6-3	-	TRBJ1-1	ASSSSVIEAF
TRBV7-9	-	TRBJ2-5	ASSLVAIREGVQTQY
TRBV5-1	-	TRBJ2-2	ASSLAIWGRDTGELF
TRBV29-1	-	TRBJ1-1	SVADRGRNTEAF
TRBV7-9	-	TRBJ2-1	ASSPDRYEQF
TRBV7-3	-	TRBJ1-6	ASSLTTGVSSPLH
TRBV28	-	TRBJ1-2	ASRLQGDNLRGYT
TRBV28	-	TRBJ1-3	ASRDRYSGNTIY
TRBV24-1	once	TRBJ2-1	ATSDYAGPQF
TRBV14	-	TRBJ2-3	ASSQATTDTQY
TRBV4-3	-	TRBJ2-1	ASSQEASGRLVAYNEQF
TRBV12-3/TRBV12-4	-	TRBJ1-1	ASSPGTEAF
TRBV11-1	-	TRBJ1-2	ASSLDRGLGYT
TRBV7-8	once	TRBJ2-3	ASSPGQGEDTQY
TRBV5-4	-	TRBJ2-5	ASSLSSGRGSETQY
TRBV6-2/TRBV6-3	-	TRBJ1-5	ASSGRQGGQPQH
TRBV3-1/TRBV3-2	-	TRBJ1-1	ASSHGQREAF
TRBV6-4	-	TRBJ2-2	ASRGSWTSGGELF
TRBV11-3	-	TRBJ2-1	ASSSLAASVGEQF
TRBV10-2	-	TRBJ1-1	ASSGDRVLGTEAF
TRBV28	-	TRBJ1-1	ASQGSLNTEAF
TRBV19	-	TRBJ2-6	ASSIGLMAGSSGANVLT
TRBV9	-	TRBJ2-3	ASSENGHDTQY
TRBV2	-	TRBJ1-3	ASSWGDEEFSGNTIY
TRBV7-2	-	TRBJ2-2	ASSLLGRALGGELF
TRBV5-1	-	TRBJ2-3	ASSLDQDRTDTQY
TRBV19	-	TRBJ1-5	ASSIQGSGTGNRRAAQH
TRBV11-3	once	TRBJ2-1	ASSPRTVEQF
TRBV9	-	TRBJ1-3	ASNNQEGGNTIY
TRBV7-9	-	TRBJ2-5	ASRRVRTSSQETQY
TRBV12-3/TRBV12-4	-	TRBJ1-1	ASRPRGGTEAF
TRBV2	-	TRBJ1-6	ASSAPGSPGDNSPLH
TRBV4-1	-	TRBJ1-5	ASSQGAGALNQPQH
TRBV25-1	-	TRBJ2-2	ASAAGALSSGELF
TRBV25-1	-	TRBJ2-1	ASSRLAGGGEQF
TRBV27	-	TRBJ1-2	AIQGGYT